These T cell receptor beta chains were read from a single sample in a study of CD8+ T cells in alopecia areata. Some clones are missing from TCRdb's copy, which holds only in-frame ones; the method was immunoSEQ multiplex PCR. The data hold 6,000 or so clones, with under 75% observed a single time. The sequencing used skin, collected between weeks 30 and 35, from a patient treated with tofacitinib. These receptors were obtained from a human donor with alopecia areata. CDR3s include the opening cysteine and the closing phenylalanine or tryptophan. Fields, in order: CDR3 length, D gene, V gene, clone size, CDR3 protein. D genes are given only for firm matches. Clone size is not always given. Where it is, it says once, few, many or a class for expanded clones.

length: 12; D: -; V: TRBV7-9; size: few; CDR3: CASREQRSGYTF
length: 12; D: -; V: TRBV29-1; size: -; CDR3: CSVLTPQRRYTF
length: 16; D: -; V: TRBV7-8; size: -; CDR3: CASSLKRGRTYGEQFF
length: 12; D: -; V: TRBV21-1; size: large; CDR3: CASSNTGRGYTF
length: 13; D: -; V: TRBV4-1; size: -; CDR3: CASSPMEHYEQYF
length: 18; D: TRBD2; V: TRBV4-1; size: few; CDR3: CASSQIDMGLAGGNEQFF
length: 17; D: -; V: TRBV7-9; size: once; CDR3: CASSAPGPWRAGNTIYF
length: 17; D: TRBD2; V: TRBV5-5; size: -; CDR3: CASSLEASGGPTDTQYF
length: 13; D: TRBD2; V: TRBV2; size: -; CDR3: CASRSGTYNEQFF
length: 11; D: -; V: TRBV20-1; size: few; CDR3: CSAPDLNTIYF
length: 15; D: -; V: TRBV14; size: once; CDR3: CASSHIRGLLLEQYF
length: 18; D: TRBD2; V: TRBV2; size: few; CDR3: CASTKRPHAGGSFDTQYF
length: 14; D: -; V: TRBV7-9; size: once; CDR3: CASSPATPAIEQYF
length: 15; D: -; V: TRBV5-1; size: -; CDR3: CASSLSGRHNQPQHF
length: 16; D: -; V: TRBV7-9; size: few; CDR3: CASSLYPGERNYGYTF